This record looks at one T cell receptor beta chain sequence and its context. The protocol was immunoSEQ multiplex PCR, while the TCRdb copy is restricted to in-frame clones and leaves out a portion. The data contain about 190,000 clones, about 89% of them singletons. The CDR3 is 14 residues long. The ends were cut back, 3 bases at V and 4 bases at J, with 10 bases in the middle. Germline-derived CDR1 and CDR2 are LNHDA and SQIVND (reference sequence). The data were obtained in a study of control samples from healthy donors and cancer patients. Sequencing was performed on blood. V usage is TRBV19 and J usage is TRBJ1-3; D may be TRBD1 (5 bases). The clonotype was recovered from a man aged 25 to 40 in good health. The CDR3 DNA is TGTGCCAGTAGTATCCCAGGGCCAGGAAACACCATATATTTT. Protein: CASSIPGPGNTIYF.